What follows are 7 T cell receptor beta chains derived from one specimen sequenced in a study of cytomegalovirus exposure and HLA in healthy donors. PCR involved 60 Vbeta and 13 Jbeta primers. Measured with immunoSEQ multiplex PCR; TCRdb has only the in-frame clones, and not every one. Of roughly 190,000 clones listed, approximately 85% are singletons. Specimen: PBMCs. The receptor set was obtained from a young man in good health and CMV-seronegative.

The chain is built from TRBV30 and TRBJ1-1; D possibly corresponds to TRBD1 (6 bases). The V gene lost 3 bases and the J gene lost 0 bases, with 11 bases spanning the gap. CDR1 and CDR2 from the germline V gene are GTSNPN and SVGIG (reference sequence). CDR3 length: 14 residues. CDR3 protein: CAWRTYRVNTEAFF. For the CDR3, the DNA is TGTGCCTGGAGGACGTACAGGGTGAACACTGAAGCTTTCTTT.

The chain is built from TRBV6-1 and TRBJ2-1; D is ambiguous. Trimming removed 6 bases at V and 8 bases at J, with 11 bases between. CDR3 length equals 12 residues. Germline-derived CDR1 and CDR2 are MNHNS and SASEGT. The CDR3 region is CASRSWAYEQFF. CDR3 bases: TGTGCCAGCAGGTCCTGGGCGTATGAGCAGTTCTTC.

The chain couples TRBV15 to TRBJ1-5, with TRBD1 identical over 11 bases. Germline loops: CDR1 LNHNV, CDR2 YYDKDF (reference sequence). CDR3 length: 14 amino acids. The V gene end was trimmed by 3 bases and the J gene end by 6 bases; junction bases not matched to a gene: 1. The CDR3 protein is CATSRDRGRQPQHF. In DNA form, the CDR3 reads TGTGCCACCAGCAGGGACAGGGGGCGTCAGCCCCAGCATTTT.

The gene calls are TRBV19 and TRBJ2-7, with TRBD2 as a possible D gene (7 bases). The CDR3 extends over 14 amino acids. Germline values: CDR1 LNHDA, CDR2 SQIVND (reference sequence). V lost 7 bases to trimming and J lost 4 bases, with 17 bases between them. The CDR3 DNA sequence: TGTGCCAGTAAAAGGAACAGGGAGGGGTACGAGCAGTACTTC. This gives the protein CASKRNREGYEQYF.

This chain links TRBV4-3 with TRBJ2-5; no clear D. This CDR3 has 14 amino acids. The germline gives CDR1 LGHNA, CDR2 YSLEER. Deletions cut 3 bases from V and 5 bases from J, with 13 bases between. The CDR3 region is CASSQYMSEETQYF. The DNA of the CDR3 is TGCGCCAGCAGCCAGTATATGTCTGAGGAGACCCAGTACTTC.

The chain couples TRBV6-1 to TRBJ2-1; no firm D call. Germline-derived CDR1 and CDR2 are MNHNS and SASEGT. The CDR3 has 11 amino acids. The ends were cut back, 4 bases at V and 8 bases at J, with 6 bases in the middle. DNA for the CDR3: TGTGCCAGCAGTGGTCTTTATGAGCAGTTCTTC. The encoded protein is CASSGLYEQFF.

The table lists this clone with a count of one. This chain links TRBV5-6 with TRBJ2-3; a weak D match, TRBD2 (5 bases). CDR3 length: 11 amino acids. V gave up 7 bases and J gave up 10 bases, with 13 bases separating them. Germline V gives CDR1 SGHDT, CDR2 YYEEEE. In DNA, the CDR3 is TGTGCCAGCGCGACGGGGTCTGCGCAGTATTTT. This gives the protein CASATGSAQYF.